These 9 T cell receptor beta chains were all obtained from the same sample, sequenced in a study of T cell clonality in common variable immunodeficiency. Some clones are missing from TCRdb's copy, which holds only in-frame ones; the method was immunoSEQ multiplex PCR. This record lists 50,000 to 60,000 clones, none seen once only, and the top ten clones contain 2% to 2.5%. The specimen was peripheral blood mononuclear cells. The receptors were gathered from a person between 18 and 69 years old in good health.

In its sample, this clone was seen many times. From the germline J gene comes the end of the CDR3, since the read stops 3 residues before it. The chain has TRBV11-3 and TRBJ1-1; TRBD1 agrees at 7 bases. The CDR3 spans 13 residues. Germline V gives CDR1 SGHNT, CDR2 YENEEA. The CDR3 here is CASSDRETNEAFF. Partial CDR3 DNA: TGTGCCAGCAGCGACAGGGAGACAAACGAA.

This clone was detected many times. From the germline J gene comes the end of the CDR3, since the read stops 3 residues before it. V gene TRBV19 combines with J gene TRBJ1-2, with TRBD1 matching 9 bases. Germline CDR1 LNHDA, CDR2 SQIVND (reference sequence). V was clipped by 4 bases and J by 4 bases; unmatched bases: 10. This CDR3 is 16 amino acids long. The DNA read from the CDR3 is TGTGCCAGTAGTACCGATGCGGGACAGGGTACCTATGGC. It encodes CASSTDAGQGTYG. In full, the CDR3 is CASSTDAGQGTYGYTF.

There are many counts of this clone. The CDR3 extends 3 residues past the end of the read, so its final part is completed from the germline J gene. This chain joins TRBV20-1 and TRBJ2-5; 11 positions match TRBD2. The CDR3 has 17 residues. V lost 5 bases, J lost 5 bases, and 16 bases stayed unmatched. Germline V gene sequence: CDR1 DFQATT, CDR2 SNEGSKA (reference sequence). This CDR3 is CSADPTIAGGPGETQYF. The part of the CDR3 DNA that was read is TGCAGTGCTGACCCGACTATAGCGGGAGGGCCGGGGGAGACC.

There are many counts of this clone. The read halts 3 residues ahead of the CDR3 end, with the missing end drawn from the germline J gene. The rearrangement links TRBV13 to TRBJ2-5, with D possibly TRBD2 on 7 matching bases. Germline CDR1 is PRHDT and CDR2 is FYEKMQ (reference sequence). V lost 4 bases to trimming and J lost 1 base, with 19 bases between them. The CDR3 is 17 residues long. The part of the CDR3 DNA that was read is TGTGCCAGCAGCTCCTTTTACGGGGGGCTTATCCAAGAGACC. Translating gives CASSSFYGGLIQET. The whole CDR3 sequence is CASSSFYGGLIQETQYF.

A word on this clone: The read ends 3 residues shy of where the CDR3 ends; the end is completed using the germline J gene. The chain uses TRBV18 and TRBJ2-5, with 8 nucleotides matching TRBD1. Germline CDR1 and CDR2: KGHSH and LQKENI. V gave up 3 bases and J gave up 0 bases; unmatched junction bases: 6. The CDR3 is 16 residues long. The CDR3 region is CASSPPGQAHQETQYF. The part of the CDR3 DNA that was read is TGTGCCAGCTCACCCCCGGGACAGGCTCACCAAGAGACC.

This clone was detected a few times. Read data end 3 residues before the CDR3 end; the end is taken from the germline J gene. The chain couples TRBV18 to TRBJ2-7; tentative D call: TRBD2 (6 bases). V dropped 4 bases and J dropped 6 bases, with 13 bases sitting between them. Looked up from germline, CDR1 is KGHSH and CDR2 is LQKENI. The CDR3 extends over 13 amino acids. The CDR3 loop reads CASSRGTEGEQYF. The CDR3 DNA, read in part, is TGTGCCAGCTCACGAGGGACTGAGGGCGAG.

This clone was counted a few times. The read halts 3 residues ahead of the CDR3 end, with the missing end drawn from the germline J gene. The J gene is TRBJ1-3, the V gene TRBV6-2 or TRBV6-3; 7 nucleotides align to TRBD1. V shed 6 bases and J 3 bases; nucleotides not matched to a gene: 8. Germline V lookup: CDR1 MNHEY, CDR2 SVGEGT. The CDR3 sequence is 15 residues long. The sequenced CDR3 bases are TGTGCCAGCAGCTGGAACAGGGGTGATGGAAACACC. Translation: CASSWNRGDGNT. The CDR3 in its entirety is CASSWNRGDGNTIYF.

The table lists this clone with a few counts. Partial CDR3 DNA: TGTGCCAGCAGCACTAGGAGGGCGGGGGCGAGGAAAAATTCACCC. This codes for CASSTRRAGARKNSP. The whole CDR3 region reads CASSTRRAGARKNSPLHF. This rearrangement joins TRBV7-8 to TRBJ1-6; D is perhaps TRBD1 (6 bases). The read terminates 3 residues before the CDR3 end, so the remaining end is supplied by the germline J gene. Germline V gene lookup returns CDR1 SGHVS and CDR2 FQNEAQ. The germline V and J ends were trimmed by 5 bases and 7 bases, with 24 bases remaining between them. The CDR3 covers 18 residues. The full variable domain, its missing parts supplied by reference TRBV7-8 and TRBJ1-6, is GAGVSQSPRYKVAKRGQDVALRCDPISGHVSLFWYQQALGQGPEFLTYFQNEAQLDKSGLPSDRFFAERPEGSVSTLKIQRTQQEDSAVYLCASSTRRAGARKNSPLHFGNGTRLTVT.

This clone was seen more than once but under ten times. Coverage ceases 3 residues before the CDR3 finishes, and the germline J gene fills in the end. The V call is TRBV7-8, the J call TRBJ1-5; perhaps TRBD1 as D (5 bases). Germline CDR1 reads SGHVS; CDR2 reads FQNEAQ. This CDR3 contains 13 residues. Trimming stripped 2 bases from V and 5 bases from J, with 7 bases between. The DNA read from the CDR3 is TGTGCCAGCAGCTTATGGGGGGATCAGCCC. Protein: CASSLWGDQP. In full, the CDR3 is CASSLWGDQPQHF.